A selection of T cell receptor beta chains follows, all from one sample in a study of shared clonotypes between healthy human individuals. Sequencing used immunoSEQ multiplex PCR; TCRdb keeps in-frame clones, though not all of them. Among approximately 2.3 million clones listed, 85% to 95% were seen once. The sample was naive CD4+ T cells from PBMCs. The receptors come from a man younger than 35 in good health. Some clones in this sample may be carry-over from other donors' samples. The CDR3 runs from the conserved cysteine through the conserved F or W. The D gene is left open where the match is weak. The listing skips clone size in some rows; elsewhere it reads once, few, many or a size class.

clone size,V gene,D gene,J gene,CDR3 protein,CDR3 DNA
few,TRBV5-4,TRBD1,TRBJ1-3,CASRETGVSGNTIYF,TGTGCCAGCAGAGAAACAGGGGTCTCTGGAAACACCATATATTTT
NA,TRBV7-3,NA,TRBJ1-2,CASSPGRRGGYTF,TGTGCCAGCAGCCCCGGACGCCGGGGGGGCTACACCTTC
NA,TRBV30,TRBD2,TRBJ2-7,CAWSPRGSSGRELRDYEQYF,TGTGCCTGGAGTCCGCGGGGGTCTAGCGGGAGGGAGCTTAGGGACTACGAGCAGTACTTC
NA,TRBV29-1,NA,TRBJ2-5,CSAFDARGVETQYF,TGCAGTGCCTTCGACGCCAGGGGGGTAGAGACCCAGTACTTC
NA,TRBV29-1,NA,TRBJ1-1,CSVERLLNTEAFF,TGCAGCGTTGAAAGGCTCCTGAACACTGAAGCTTTCTTT
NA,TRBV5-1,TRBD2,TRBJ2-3,CASSLGASGSTDTQYF,TGCGCCAGCAGCTTGGGGGCTAGCGGGTCTACAGATACGCAGTATTTT
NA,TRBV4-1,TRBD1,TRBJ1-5,CASSQDRQGDGNQPQHF,TGCGCCAGCAGCCAAGATCGCCAGGGGGATGGAAATCAGCCCCAGCATTTT
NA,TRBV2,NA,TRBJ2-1,CASSGLIGGRSRNEQFF,TGTGCCAGCAGTGGACTCATAGGGGGAAGGTCGCGCAATGAGCAGTTCTTC
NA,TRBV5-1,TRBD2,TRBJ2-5,CASSFAGGRQETQYF,TGCGCCAGCAGCTTCGCGGGAGGGAGGCAAGAGACCCAGTACTTC
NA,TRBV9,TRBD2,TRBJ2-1,CASSVETSGKRGGYNEQFF,TGTGCCAGCAGCGTAGAGACTAGCGGAAAGAGGGGTGGCTACAATGAGCAGTTCTTC
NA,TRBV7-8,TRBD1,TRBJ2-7,CASSSQRTGSYEQYF,TGTGCCAGCAGCTCCCAGAGGACAGGGAGCTACGAGCAGTACTTC
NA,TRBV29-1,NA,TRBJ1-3,CSVDSGDGLCDF,TGCAGCGTTGATAGCGGGGACGGTTTATGCGATTTT
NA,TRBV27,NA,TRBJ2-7,CASSLLVGGPYEQYF,TGTGCCAGCAGTTTATTGGTGGGAGGCCCCTACGAGCAGTACTTC
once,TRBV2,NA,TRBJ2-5,CASSLQGVETQYF,TGTGCCAGCAGTCTACAGGGAGTAGAGACCCAGTACTTC
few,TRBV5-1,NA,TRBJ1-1,CASSLYQGGNTEAFF,TGCGCCAGCAGCCTTTACCAGGGAGGAAACACTGAAGCTTTCTTT
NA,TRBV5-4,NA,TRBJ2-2,CASSLMGASGNTGELFF,TGTGCCAGCAGCCTAATGGGGGCTAGCGGGAACACCGGGGAGCTGTTTTTT
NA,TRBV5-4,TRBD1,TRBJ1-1,CASSPWDRFMNTEAFF,TGTGCCAGCAGCCCGTGGGACAGGTTTATGAACACTGAAGCTTTCTTT
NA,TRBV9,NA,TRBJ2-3,CASSVERTDTQYF,TGTGCCAGCAGCGTAGAGCGCACAGATACGCAGTATTTT
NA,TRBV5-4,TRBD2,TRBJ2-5,CASSLGLTGGQETQYF,TGTGCCAGCAGCTTGGGGCTCACGGGGGGTCAAGAGACCCAGTACTTC
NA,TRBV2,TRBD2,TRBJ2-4,CATRWWLAGGPGNIQYF,TGTGCCACCCGATGGTGGCTAGCGGGAGGGCCAGGAAACATTCAGTACTTC
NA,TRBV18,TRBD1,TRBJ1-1,CASSPRQGAVLMNTEAFF,TGTGCCAGCTCACCACGACAGGGGGCTGTACTAATGAACACTGAAGCTTTCTTT
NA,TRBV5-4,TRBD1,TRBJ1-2,CASSFDRAGGYTF,TGTGCCAGCAGCTTTGACAGGGCCGGTGGCTACACCTTC
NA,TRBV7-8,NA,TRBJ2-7,CASSFDSSREQYF,TGTGCCAGCAGCTTCGACTCGAGTCGCGAGCAGTACTTC
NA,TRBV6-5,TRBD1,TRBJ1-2,CASSARQGLVGYTF,TGTGCCAGCAGCGCGAGACAGGGATTAGTTGGCTACACCTTC
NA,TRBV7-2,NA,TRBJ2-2,CASSLDRKSSLFF,TGTGCCAGCAGCTTAGATCGAAAGTCGTCGCTGTTTTTT
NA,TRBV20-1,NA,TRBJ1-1,CSAREEGGAFF,TGCAGTGCTAGAGAGGAAGGCGGGGCTTTCTTT
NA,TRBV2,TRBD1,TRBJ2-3,CAGGQLLGTDTQYF,TGTGCCGGGGGACAGCTGCTTGGCACAGATACGCAGTATTTT
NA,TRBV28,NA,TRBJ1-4,CASNVGFNEKLFF,TGTGCCAGCAATGTAGGGTTTAATGAAAAACTGTTTTTT
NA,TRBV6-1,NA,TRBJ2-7,CASSEALGGTHYEQYF,TGTGCCAGCAGTGAAGCGCTTGGAGGGACACACTACGAGCAGTACTTC
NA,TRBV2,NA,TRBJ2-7,CASSYLGGTYEQYF,TGTGCCAGCAGCTACTTAGGGGGGACCTACGAGCAGTACTTC
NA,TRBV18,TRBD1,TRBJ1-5,CASSLTGGGNQPQHF,TGTGCCAGCTCACTTACAGGGGGCGGAAATCAGCCCCAGCATTTT
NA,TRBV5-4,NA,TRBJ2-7,CASSLGVNRGVQEQYF,TGTGCCAGCAGCTTGGGGGTAAATCGGGGAGTGCAGGAGCAGTACTTC
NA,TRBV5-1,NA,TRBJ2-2,CASSFGNLGLRELFF,TGCGCCAGCAGCTTCGGGAATTTGGGGTTAAGGGAGCTGTTTTTT
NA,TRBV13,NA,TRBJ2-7,CASSSGGGLGEQYF,TGTGCCAGCAGCTCAGGGGGCGGACTAGGAGAGCAGTACTTC
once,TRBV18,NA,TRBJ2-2,CASSPRTENTGELFF,TGTGCCAGCTCACCAAGGACAGAGAACACCGGGGAGCTGTTTTTT
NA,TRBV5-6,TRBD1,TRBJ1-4,CASSLKGAYGKLFF,TGTGCCAGCAGCTTGAAGGGGGCATATGGGAAACTGTTTTTT
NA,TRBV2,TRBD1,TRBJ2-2,CASSGTGGNTGELFF,TGTGCCAGCAGCGGGACAGGGGGGAACACCGGGGAGCTGTTTTTT
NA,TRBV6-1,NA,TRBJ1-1,CASAGTWNTEAFF,TGTGCCAGCGCCGGGACATGGAACACTGAAGCTTTCTTT
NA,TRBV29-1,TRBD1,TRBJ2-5,CSASTGVQETQYF,TGCAGCGCATCCACAGGGGTCCAAGAGACCCAGTACTTC
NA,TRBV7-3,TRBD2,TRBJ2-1,CASSHVAGGSYNEQFF,TGTGCCAGCAGCCACGTAGCGGGGGGCTCCTACAATGAGCAGTTCTTC
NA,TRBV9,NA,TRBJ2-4,CASSEREVLGAKNIQYF,TGTGCCAGCAGCGAGAGAGAGGTCTTAGGGGCCAAAAACATTCAGTACTTC
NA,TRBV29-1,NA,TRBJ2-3,CSVVPGIWETDTQYF,TGCAGCGTTGTTCCGGGAATTTGGGAAACAGATACGCAGTATTTT
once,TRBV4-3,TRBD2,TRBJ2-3,CASSPGLAANQVTDTQYF,TGCGCCAGCAGCCCGGGACTAGCGGCCAACCAAGTCACAGATACGCAGTATTTT
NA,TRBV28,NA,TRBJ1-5,CASVIADARGNQPQHF,TGTGCCAGCGTTATAGCCGATGCCCGGGGCAATCAGCCCCAGCATTTT
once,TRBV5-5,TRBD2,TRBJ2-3,CASSSGLAGEDTQYF,TGTGCCAGCAGCTCCGGACTAGCGGGAGAAGATACGCAGTATTTT
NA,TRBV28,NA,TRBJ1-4,CASSSTSTSSSIVGKLFF,TGTGCCAGCAGCTCCACCTCTACATCATCGTCGATCGTCGGAAAACTGTTTTTT
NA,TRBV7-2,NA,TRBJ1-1,CASSWRTGGNTEAFF,TGTGCCAGCAGCTGGCGGACCGGGGGGAACACTGAAGCTTTCTTT
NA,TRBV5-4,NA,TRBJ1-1,CASSPDPDRVNTEAFF,TGTGCCAGCAGCCCCGACCCTGACCGAGTGAACACTGAAGCTTTCTTT
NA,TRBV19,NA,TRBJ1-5,CASSTGESRSQPQHF,TGTGCCAGTAGTACCGGTGAGTCTCGATCGCAGCCCCAGCATTTT
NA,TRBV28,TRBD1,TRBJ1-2,CASSQPPGGAYYGYTF,TGTGCCAGCAGTCAGCCCCCAGGGGGGGCCTACTATGGCTACACCTTC